The clone carrying this T cell receptor beta chain was recorded a few times. Its antigen is not identified. The germline CDR1 and CDR2 sequences are SGHTA and FQGTGA. CDR3 length: 13 residues. With 1 base clipped from V and 10 bases from J, the junction kept 6 bases outside the gene matches. Primers included in the PCR were 60 Vbeta and 13 Jbeta primers. The protocol was immunoSEQ multiplex PCR, while the TCRdb copy is restricted to in-frame clones and leaves out a portion. The sample yields about 43,000 clones, 51% seen once. The sample belongs to a study of cytomegalovirus exposure and HLA in healthy donors. Study results and caveats: TCR beta V- and J-gene trimming was later associated with a missense DCLRE1C variant. Highly shared variants forming one cluster were likely a sequencing artifact. Researchers reported from a later analysis that most CMV-associated TCR beta chains appeared HLA-restricted.

The specimen sequenced was PBMCs. The chain employs TRBV7-3 and TRBJ1-1, with 7 bases lining up with TRBD1. The origin of this receptor is a man aged 55 to 70 in good health and CMV-seronegative. The CDR3 here is CASSLRQGVGAFF. CDR3 DNA: TGTGCCAGCAGCTTAAGGCAGGGGGTCGGAGCTTTCTTT.